The T cell receptor (beta chain) under discussion was sequenced for a study of T cell changes during pregnancy in multiple sclerosis. The assay was immunoSEQ multiplex PCR, and TCRdb's table has in-frame clones only and misses some. The repertoire has approximately 33,000 clones, almost 90% of them found once; the top ten carry 0.74%. This clone has just one count. The sample in question was CD4+ T cells from peripheral blood mononuclear cells, obtained in the first trimester of pregnancy. The sequence was collected from a female donor in good health, enrolled as a control in a pregnancy study.

CDR3 nucleotides: TGCGCCAGCAGCTTGGATCGCCGGTCGGGGGGGGAGACCCAGTACTTC. Translation gives CASSLDRRSGGETQYF. The rearrangement uses TRBV5-1 and TRBJ2-5, with 8 bases matching TRBD2. This CDR3 contains 16 residues. Germline assignment: CDR1 SGHRS and CDR2 YFSETQ. V gave up 0 bases and J gave up 5 bases; unmatched junction bases: 9.